The present entry profiles one T cell receptor (beta chain) with its context. This entry comes from a study of cytomegalovirus exposure and HLA in healthy donors. The CDR3 length is 15 residues. Germline lookup yields CDR1 MDHEN and CDR2 SYDVKM. V shed 7 bases, J shed 6 bases, and the junction held 9 bases outside the gene matches. This PCR relied on a set of 60 Vbeta primers and 13 Jbeta primers. Repertoires were generated with immunoSEQ multiplex PCR, while TCRdb's copy carries only in-frame clones and drops some. Seen in this sample are roughly 100,000 clones; the ten most common clones hold 15%. The clonotype was recovered from a man in his fifties in good health and CMV-seropositive. The sample was PBMCs. The rearrangement links TRBV28 to TRBJ1-5, with TRBD1 matching 10 bases. This chain's CDR3 is CASNPRGQGTQPQHF. The CDR3 coding sequence is TGTGCCAGCAACCCACGGGGACAGGGGACTCAGCCCCAGCATTTT. Full variable domain (outside the CDR3, taken from reference TRBV28 and TRBJ1-5): DVKVTQSSRYLVKRTGEKVFLECVQDMDHENMFWYRQDPGLGLRLIYFSYDVKMKEKGDIPEGYSVSREKKERFSLILESASTNQTSMYLCASNPRGQGTQPQHFGDGTRLSIL.